The entry below describes one T cell receptor (beta chain). Using its own MiXCR run on the 5' RACE reads, TCRdb lists one record per CDR3 protein. Among approximately 240,000 distinct CDR3 sequences, around 15% were seen once, and the ten largest hold around 3.4%. This entry comes from a study of T-cell memory formation after mild COVID-19. The V and J ends lost 5 bases and 9 bases, in that order; junction bases with no gene match: 13. The germline V gene encodes CDR1 SGHTA and CDR2 FQGNSA. This CDR3 contains 14 residues. Sequenced material: PBMCs or a T cell subset sorted from them (not recorded which). The V gene is TRBV7-2, the J gene TRBJ2-7; 7 bases map to TRBD1. The origin of this receptor is a man between 18 and 35 years old who had mild COVID-19 (a few samples of this study predate the infection). Cell type and time point are not known. The CDR3 region has the DNA TGTGCCAGCAGCCCCCTGGGACAGAACCTATGGCAGTACGTC. Residues: CASSPLGQNLWQYV.